This entry describes one TCR beta chain. The sample originates from a study of blood T cell repertoires in COVID-19. CDR3 length: 17 residues. The V segment lost 0 bases and the J segment 0 bases; nucleotides outside the gene matches: 4. The V gene's germline CDR1 is MNHNS and CDR2 SASEGT. Source study methods: Cell counts per sample came from amplifying reference gene primers. Profiling relied on immunoSEQ multiplex PCR, and the TCRdb table lists in-frame clones only, not all of them. Clone size and the V and J calls come from that table; the DNA yielded D and trimming. The repertoire has approximately 100,000 clones, 65% to 80% of them found once; the top ten carry roughly 20%.

The sequencing sample was made of peripheral blood. The origin of this receptor is a man between 65 and 85 years old with active or convalescent COVID-19. This sequence joins TRBV6-1 and TRBJ2-1; 8 nucleotides match TRBD2. The CDR3 here is CASSEAALAASYNEQFF. The CDR3 region has the DNA TGTGCCAGCAGTGAAGCAGCACTAGCGGCCTCCTACAATGAGCAGTTCTTC.